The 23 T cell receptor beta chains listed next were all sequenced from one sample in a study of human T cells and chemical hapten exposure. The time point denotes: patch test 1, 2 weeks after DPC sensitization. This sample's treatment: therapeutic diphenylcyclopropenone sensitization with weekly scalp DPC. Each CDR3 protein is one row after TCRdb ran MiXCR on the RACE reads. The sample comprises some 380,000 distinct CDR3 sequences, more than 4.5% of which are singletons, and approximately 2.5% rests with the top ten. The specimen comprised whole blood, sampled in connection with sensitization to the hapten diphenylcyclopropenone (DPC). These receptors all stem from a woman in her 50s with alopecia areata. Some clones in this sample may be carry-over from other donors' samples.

Written as DNA, the CDR3 is TGTGCCAGCAGCTTCGGGACTACCACAGATACGCAGTATTTT. Its translation is CASSFGTTTDTQYF. The rearrangement links TRBV5-4 to TRBJ2-3; 7 positions match TRBD2. CDR3 length equals 14 residues. Per germline, CDR1 SGHNT and CDR2 YYREEE (reference sequence). V lost 2 bases and J lost 2; bases outside the gene matches: 2.

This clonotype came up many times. The CDR3 coding sequence is TGTGCCAGCAGCTTGGTGGCCCCGCGGGGAGAGGGCTACACCTTC. It encodes CASSLVAPRGEGYTF. This sequence joins TRBV7-2 and TRBJ1-2; no definite D call. V lost 3 bases, J lost 8 bases, and 19 bases lay in between. From germline, CDR1 is SGHTA and CDR2 FQGNSA. CDR3 length equals 15 residues.

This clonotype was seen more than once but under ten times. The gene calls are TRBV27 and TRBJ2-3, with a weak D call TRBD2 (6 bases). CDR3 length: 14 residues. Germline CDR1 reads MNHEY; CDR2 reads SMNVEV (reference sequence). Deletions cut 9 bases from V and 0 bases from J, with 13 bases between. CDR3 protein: CASSGGISTDTQYF. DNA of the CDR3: TGTGCCAGTTCCGGCGGGATCAGCACAGATACGCAGTATTTT.

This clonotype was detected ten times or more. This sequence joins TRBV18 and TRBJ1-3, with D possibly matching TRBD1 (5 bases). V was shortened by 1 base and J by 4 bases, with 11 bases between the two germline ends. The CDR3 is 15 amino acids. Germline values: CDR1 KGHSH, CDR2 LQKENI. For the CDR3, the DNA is TGTGCCAGCTCACCACTACGGGACCTGGGAAACACCATATATTTT. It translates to CASSPLRDLGNTIYF. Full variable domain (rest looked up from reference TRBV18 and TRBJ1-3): NAGVMQNPRHLVRRRGQEARLRCSPMKGHSHVYWYRQLPEEGLKFMVYLQKENIIDESGMPKERFSAEFPKEGPSILRIQQVVRGDSAAYFCASSPLRDLGNTIYFGEGSWLTVV.

The DNA for the CDR3 is TGTGCCAGCAGCTTGGGGACTACCGCCTACGAGCAGTACTTC. It yields the protein CASSLGTTAYEQYF. The chain links TRBV5-6 to TRBJ2-7, with a weak D call TRBD2 (6 bases). The length of the CDR3 is 14 residues. Germline CDR1 SGHDT, CDR2 YYEEEE. V lost 0 bases and J lost 2, with 9 bases in between.

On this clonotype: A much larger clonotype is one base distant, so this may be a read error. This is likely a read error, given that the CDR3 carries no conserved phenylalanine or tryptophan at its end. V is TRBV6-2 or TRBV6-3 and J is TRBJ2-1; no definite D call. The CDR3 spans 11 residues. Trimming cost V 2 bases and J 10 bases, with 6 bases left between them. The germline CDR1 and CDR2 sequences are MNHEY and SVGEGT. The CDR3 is CASSYGVEQFL. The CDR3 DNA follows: TGTGCCAGCAGTTACGGAGTGGAGCAGTTCCTC.

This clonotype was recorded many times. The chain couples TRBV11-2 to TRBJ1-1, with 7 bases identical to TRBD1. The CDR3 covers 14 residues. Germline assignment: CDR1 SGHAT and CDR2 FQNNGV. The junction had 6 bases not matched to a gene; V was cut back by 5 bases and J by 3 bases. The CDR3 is CASSIPTGYTEAFF. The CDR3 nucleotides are TGTGCCAGCAGCATACCGACAGGGTACACTGAAGCTTTCTTT.

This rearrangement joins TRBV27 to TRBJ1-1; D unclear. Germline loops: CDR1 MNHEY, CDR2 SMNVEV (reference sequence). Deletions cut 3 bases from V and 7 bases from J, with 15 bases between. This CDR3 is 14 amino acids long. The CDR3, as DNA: TGTGCCAGCAGTTTCGGAGGGCGAAGGAATGAAGCTTTCTTT. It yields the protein CASSFGGRRNEAFF.

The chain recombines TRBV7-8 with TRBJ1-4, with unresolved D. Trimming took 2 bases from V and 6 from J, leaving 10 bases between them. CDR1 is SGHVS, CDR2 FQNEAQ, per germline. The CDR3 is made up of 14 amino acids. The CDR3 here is CASSLLGFDEKLFF. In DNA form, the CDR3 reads TGTGCCAGCAGCTTACTAGGGTTTGATGAAAAACTGTTTTTT.

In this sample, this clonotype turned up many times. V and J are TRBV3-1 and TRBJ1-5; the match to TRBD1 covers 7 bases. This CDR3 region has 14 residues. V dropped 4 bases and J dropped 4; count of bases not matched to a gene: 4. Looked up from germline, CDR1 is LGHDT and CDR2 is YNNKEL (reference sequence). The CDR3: CASSPDRTNQPQHF. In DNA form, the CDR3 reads TGTGCCAGCAGCCCGGACAGGACTAATCAGCCCCAGCATTTT.

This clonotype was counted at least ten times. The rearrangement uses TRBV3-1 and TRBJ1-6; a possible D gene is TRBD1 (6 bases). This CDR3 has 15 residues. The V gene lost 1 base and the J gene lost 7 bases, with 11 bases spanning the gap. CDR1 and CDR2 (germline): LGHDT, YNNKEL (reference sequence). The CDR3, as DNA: TGTGCCAGCAGCCAAGCCCAGGGGCAGAATTCACCCCTCCACTTT. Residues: CASSQAQGQNSPLHF.

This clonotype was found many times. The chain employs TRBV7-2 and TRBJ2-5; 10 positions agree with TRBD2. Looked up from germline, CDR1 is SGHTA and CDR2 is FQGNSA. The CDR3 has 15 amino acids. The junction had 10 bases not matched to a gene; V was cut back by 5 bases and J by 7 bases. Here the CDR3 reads CASSGTTSGLGTQYF. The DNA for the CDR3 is TGTGCCAGCAGCGGAACGACTAGCGGGCTAGGGACCCAGTACTTC.

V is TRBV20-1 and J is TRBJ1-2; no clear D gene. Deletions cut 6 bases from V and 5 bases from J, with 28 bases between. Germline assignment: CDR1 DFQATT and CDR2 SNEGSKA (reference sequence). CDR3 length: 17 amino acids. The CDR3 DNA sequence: TGCAGTGCCTCACGACTTGGGCCCTCCCCTAGGCTTTATGGCTACACCTTC. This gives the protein CSASRLGPSPRLYGYTF.

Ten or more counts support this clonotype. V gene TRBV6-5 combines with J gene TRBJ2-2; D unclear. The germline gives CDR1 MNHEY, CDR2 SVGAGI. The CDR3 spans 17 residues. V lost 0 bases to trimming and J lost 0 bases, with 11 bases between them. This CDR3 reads CASSYSTFQANTGELFF. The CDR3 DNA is TGTGCCAGCAGTTACTCTACATTCCAGGCGAACACCGGGGAGCTGTTTTTT.

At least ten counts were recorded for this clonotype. CDR3 in DNA: TGTGCCAGCAGCCCTGACAGGGGGATAGAGCAGTACTTC. This gives the protein CASSPDRGIEQYF. The rearrangement joins TRBV6-6 to TRBJ2-7; 9 bases map to TRBD1. Germline CDR1 reads MNHNY; CDR2 reads SVGAGI (reference sequence). V was pared by 6 bases and J by 7 bases, with 7 bases of the junction left unmatched. The CDR3 consists of 13 residues.

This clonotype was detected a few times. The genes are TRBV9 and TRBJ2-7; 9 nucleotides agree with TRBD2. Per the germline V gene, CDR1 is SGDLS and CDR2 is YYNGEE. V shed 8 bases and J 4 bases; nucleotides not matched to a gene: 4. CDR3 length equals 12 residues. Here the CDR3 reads CASSAGGYEQYF. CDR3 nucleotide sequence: TGTGCCAGTTCAGCGGGAGGATACGAGCAGTACTTC.

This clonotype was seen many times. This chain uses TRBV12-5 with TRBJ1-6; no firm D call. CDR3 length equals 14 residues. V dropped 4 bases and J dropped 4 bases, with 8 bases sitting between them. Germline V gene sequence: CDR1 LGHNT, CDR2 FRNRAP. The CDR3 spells CASGSGLYNSPLHF. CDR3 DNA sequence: TGTGCTAGTGGTTCCGGGCTTTATAATTCACCCCTCCACTTT.

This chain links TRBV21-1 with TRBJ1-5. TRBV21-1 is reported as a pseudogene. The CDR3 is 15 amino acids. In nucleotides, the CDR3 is TGTGCCAGCAGCAAATACCGTTCATTTTCTGGGCCCCAGCATTTT. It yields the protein CASSKYRSFSGPQHF.

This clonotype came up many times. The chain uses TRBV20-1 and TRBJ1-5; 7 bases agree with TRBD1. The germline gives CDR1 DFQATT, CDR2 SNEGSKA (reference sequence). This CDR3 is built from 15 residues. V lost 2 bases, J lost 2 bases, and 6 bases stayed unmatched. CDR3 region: CSARTGDARNQPQHF. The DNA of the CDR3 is TGCAGTGCTAGAACAGGGGATGCGCGCAATCAGCCCCAGCATTTT.

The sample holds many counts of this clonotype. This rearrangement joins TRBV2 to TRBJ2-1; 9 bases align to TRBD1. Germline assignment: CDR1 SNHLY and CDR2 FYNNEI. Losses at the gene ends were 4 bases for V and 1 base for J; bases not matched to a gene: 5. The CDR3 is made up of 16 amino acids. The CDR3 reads CASSGPGQGSYNEQFF. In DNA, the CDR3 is TGTGCCAGCAGTGGACCGGGACAGGGTTCCTACAATGAGCAGTTCTTC.

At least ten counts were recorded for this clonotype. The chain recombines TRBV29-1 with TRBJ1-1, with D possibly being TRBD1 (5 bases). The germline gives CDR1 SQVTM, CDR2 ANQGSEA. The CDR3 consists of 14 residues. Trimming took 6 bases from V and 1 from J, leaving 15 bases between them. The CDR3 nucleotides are TGCAGCGTGCTGGGACTGGGAGGGAACACTGAAGCTTTCTTT. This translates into CSVLGLGGNTEAFF.

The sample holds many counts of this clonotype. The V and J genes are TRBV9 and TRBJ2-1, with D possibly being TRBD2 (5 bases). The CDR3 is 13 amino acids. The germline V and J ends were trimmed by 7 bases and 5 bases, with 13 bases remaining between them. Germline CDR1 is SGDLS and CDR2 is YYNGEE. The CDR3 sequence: CASSVGVHNEQFF. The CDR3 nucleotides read TGTGCCAGCTCCGTCGGGGTACACAATGAGCAGTTCTTC.

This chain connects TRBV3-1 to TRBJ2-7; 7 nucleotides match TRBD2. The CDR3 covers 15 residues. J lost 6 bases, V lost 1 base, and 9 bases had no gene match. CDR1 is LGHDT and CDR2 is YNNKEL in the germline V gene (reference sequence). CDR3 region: CASSQGDRTSSEQYF. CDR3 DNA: TGTGCCAGCAGCCAAGGGGATCGGACTAGTTCCGAGCAGTACTTC.